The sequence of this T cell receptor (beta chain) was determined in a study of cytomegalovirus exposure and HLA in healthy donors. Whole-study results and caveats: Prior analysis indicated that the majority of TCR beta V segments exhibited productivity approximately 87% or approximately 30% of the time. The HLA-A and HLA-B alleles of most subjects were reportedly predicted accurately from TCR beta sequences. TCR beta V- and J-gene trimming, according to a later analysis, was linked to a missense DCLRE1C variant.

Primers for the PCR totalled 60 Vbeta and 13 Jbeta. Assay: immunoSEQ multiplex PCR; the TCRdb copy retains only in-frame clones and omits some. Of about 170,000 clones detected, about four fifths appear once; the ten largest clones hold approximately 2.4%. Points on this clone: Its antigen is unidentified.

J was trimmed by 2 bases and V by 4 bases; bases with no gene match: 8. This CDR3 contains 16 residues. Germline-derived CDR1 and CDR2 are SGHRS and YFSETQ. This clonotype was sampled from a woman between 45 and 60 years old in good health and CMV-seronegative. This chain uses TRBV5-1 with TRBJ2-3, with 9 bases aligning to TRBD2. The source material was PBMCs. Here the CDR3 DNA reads TGCGCCAGCAGCATCGGGACTAGCTTTTCCACAGATACGCAGTATTTT. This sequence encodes CASSIGTSFSTDTQYF.